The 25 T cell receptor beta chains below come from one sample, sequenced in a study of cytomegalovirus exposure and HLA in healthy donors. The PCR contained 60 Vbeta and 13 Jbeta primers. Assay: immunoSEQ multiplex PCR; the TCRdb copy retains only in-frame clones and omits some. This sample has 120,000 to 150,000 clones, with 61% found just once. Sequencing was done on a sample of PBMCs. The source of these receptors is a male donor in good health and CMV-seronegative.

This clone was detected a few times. Here the CDR3 DNA reads TGCAGCGCTGGGACAGGGGGCGATGGCTACACCTTC. It codes for CSAGTGGDGYTF. The rearrangement joins TRBV29-1 to TRBJ1-2; 12 positions match TRBD1. This CDR3 comprises 12 residues. Germline trimming cut 7 bases from V and 6 bases from J; bases unmatched to any gene: 3. CDR1 SQVTM and CDR2 ANQGSEA come from the germline V gene.

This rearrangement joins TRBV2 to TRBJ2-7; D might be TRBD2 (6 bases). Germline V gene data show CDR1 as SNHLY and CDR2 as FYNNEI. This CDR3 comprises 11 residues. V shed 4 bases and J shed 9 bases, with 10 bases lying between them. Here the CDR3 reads CASSGREAQYF. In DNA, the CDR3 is TGTGCCAGCAGTGGAAGGGAGGCGCAGTACTTC.

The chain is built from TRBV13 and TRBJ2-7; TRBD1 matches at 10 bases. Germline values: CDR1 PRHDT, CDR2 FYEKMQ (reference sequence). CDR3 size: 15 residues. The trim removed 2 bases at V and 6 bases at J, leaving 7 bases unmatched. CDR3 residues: CASSLILTGGAEQYF. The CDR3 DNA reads TGTGCCAGCAGCTTAATTCTGACAGGGGGCGCCGAGCAGTACTTC.

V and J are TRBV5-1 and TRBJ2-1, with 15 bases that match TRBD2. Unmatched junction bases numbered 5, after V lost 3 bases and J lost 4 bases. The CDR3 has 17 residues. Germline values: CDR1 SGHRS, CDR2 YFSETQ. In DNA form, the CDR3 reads TGCGCCAGCAGCTCGGGACTAGCGGGGGGCGTTTACAATGAGCAGTTCTTC. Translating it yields CASSSGLAGGVYNEQFF.

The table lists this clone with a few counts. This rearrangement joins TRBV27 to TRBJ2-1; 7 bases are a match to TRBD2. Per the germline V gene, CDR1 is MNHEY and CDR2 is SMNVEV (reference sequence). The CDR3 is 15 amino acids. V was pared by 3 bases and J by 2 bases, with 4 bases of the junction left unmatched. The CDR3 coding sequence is TGTGCCAGCAGTTTCGTGGGGGGGGCCTACAATGAGCAGTTCTTC. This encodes CASSFVGGAYNEQFF.

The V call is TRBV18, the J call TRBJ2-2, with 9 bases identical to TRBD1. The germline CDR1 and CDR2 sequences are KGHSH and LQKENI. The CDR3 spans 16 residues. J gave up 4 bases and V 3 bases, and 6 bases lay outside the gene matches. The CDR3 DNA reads TGTGCCAGCTCACCTGTGACAGGGGGACGCACCGGGGAGCTGTTTTTT. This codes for CASSPVTGGRTGELFF. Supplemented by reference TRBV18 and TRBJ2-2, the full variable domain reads NAGVMQNPRHLVRRRGQEARLRCSPMKGHSHVYWYRQLPEEGLKFMVYLQKENIIDESGMPKERFSAEFPKEGPSILRIQQVVRGDSAAYFCASSPVTGGRTGELFFGEGSRLTVL.

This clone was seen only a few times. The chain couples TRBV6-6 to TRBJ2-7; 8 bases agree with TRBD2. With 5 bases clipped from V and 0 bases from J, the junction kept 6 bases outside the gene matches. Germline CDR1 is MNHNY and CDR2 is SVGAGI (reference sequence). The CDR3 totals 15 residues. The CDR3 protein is CASSTGRGVSYEQYF. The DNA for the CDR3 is TGTGCCAGCAGTACAGGGCGGGGGGTCTCCTACGAGCAGTACTTC.

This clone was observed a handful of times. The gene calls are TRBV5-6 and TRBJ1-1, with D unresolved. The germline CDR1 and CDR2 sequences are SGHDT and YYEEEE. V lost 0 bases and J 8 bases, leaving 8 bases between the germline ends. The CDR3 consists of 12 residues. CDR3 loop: CASSLDRLEAFF. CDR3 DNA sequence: TGTGCCAGCAGCTTGGATCGACTAGAAGCTTTCTTT.

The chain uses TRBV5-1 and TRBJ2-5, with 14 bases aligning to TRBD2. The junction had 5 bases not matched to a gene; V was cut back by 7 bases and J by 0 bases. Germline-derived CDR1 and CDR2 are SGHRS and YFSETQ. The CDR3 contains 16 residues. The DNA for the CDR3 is TGCGCCAGCCGGACTAGCGGGGGGCGGGACCAAGAGACCCAGTACTTC. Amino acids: CASRTSGGRDQETQYF.

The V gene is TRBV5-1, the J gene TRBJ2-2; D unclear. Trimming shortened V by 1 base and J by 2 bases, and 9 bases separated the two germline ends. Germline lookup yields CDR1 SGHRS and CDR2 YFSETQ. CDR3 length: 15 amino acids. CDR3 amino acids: CASSLMGQNTGELFF. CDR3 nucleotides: TGCGCCAGCAGCTTGATGGGCCAAAACACCGGGGAGCTGTTTTTT.

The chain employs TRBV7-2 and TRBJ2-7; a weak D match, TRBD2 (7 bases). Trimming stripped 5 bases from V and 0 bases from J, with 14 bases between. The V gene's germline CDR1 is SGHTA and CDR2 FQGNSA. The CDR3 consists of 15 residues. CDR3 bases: TGTGCCAGCAGCCCCCACGGGGGGCCCTCCTACGAGCAGTACTTC. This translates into CASSPHGGPSYEQYF.

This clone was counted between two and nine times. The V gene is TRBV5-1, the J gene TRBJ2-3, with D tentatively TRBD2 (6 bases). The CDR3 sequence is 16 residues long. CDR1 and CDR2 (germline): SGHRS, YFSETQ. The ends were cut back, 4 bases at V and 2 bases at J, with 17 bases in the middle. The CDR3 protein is CASSPRVAAYTDTQYF. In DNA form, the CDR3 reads TGCGCCAGCAGCCCTCGGGTAGCGGCGTACACAGATACGCAGTATTTT.

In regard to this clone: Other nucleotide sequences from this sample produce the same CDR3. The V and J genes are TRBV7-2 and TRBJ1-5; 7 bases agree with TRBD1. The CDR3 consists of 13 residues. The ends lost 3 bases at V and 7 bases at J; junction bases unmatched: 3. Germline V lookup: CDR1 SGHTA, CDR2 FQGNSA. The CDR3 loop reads CASSFQGGQPQHF. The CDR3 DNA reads TGTGCCAGCAGCTTCCAGGGGGGACAGCCCCAGCATTTT.

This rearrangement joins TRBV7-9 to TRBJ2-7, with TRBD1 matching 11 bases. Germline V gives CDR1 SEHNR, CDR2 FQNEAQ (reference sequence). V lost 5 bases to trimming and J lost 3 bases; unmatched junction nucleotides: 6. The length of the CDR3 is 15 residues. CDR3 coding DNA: TGTGCCAGCAGCACTTGGACAGGGGGCTTCTACGAGCAGTACTTC. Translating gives CASSTWTGGFYEQYF. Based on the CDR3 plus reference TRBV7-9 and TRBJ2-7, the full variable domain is DTGVSQNPRHKITKRGQNVTFRCDPISEHNRLYWYRQTLGQGPEFLTYFQNEAQLEKSRLLSDRFSAERPKGSFSTLEIQRTEQGDSAMYLCASSTWTGGFYEQYFGPGTRLTVT.

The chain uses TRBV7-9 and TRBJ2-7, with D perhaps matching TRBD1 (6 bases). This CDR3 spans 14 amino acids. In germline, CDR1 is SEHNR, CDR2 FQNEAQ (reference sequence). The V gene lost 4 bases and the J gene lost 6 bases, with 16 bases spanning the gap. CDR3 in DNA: TGTGCCAGCAGCTCCGGACAGCCGTTGAGCGAGCAGTACTTC. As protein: CASSSGQPLSEQYF.

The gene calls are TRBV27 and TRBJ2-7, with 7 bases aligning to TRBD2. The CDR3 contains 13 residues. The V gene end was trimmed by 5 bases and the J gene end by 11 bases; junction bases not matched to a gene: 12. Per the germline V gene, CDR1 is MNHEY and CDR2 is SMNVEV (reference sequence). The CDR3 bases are TGTGCCAGCAGTACCCGCGGGAGTTCAGGCGAGTACTTC. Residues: CASSTRGSSGEYF.

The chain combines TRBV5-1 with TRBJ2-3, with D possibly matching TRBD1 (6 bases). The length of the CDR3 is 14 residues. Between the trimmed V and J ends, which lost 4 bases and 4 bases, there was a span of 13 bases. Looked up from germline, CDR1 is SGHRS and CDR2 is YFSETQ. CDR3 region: CASSPGQRADTQYF. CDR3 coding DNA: TGCGCCAGCAGCCCAGGACAGCGAGCAGATACGCAGTATTTT.

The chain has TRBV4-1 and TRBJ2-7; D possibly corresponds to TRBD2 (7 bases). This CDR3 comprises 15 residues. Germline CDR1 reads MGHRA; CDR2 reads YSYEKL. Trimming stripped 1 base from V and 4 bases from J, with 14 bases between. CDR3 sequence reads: CASSQGEGGLYEQYF. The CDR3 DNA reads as TGCGCCAGCAGCCAAGGAGAGGGGGGACTATACGAGCAGTACTTC.

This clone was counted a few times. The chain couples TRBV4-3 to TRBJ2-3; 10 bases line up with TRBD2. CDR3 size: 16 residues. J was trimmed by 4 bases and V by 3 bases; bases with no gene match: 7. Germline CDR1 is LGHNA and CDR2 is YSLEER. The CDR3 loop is CASSQKAGGGADTQYF. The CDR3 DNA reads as TGCGCCAGCAGCCAGAAAGCGGGGGGGGGCGCAGATACGCAGTATTTT.

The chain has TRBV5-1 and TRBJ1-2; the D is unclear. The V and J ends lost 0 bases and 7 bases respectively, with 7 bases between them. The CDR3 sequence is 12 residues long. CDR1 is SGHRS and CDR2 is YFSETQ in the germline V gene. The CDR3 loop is CASSLGGFGYTF. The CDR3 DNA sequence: TGCGCCAGCAGCTTGGGCGGGTTTGGCTACACCTTC.

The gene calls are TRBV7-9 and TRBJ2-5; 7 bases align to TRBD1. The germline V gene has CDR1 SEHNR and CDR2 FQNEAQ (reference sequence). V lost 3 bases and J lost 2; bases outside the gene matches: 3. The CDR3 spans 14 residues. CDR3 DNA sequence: TGTGCCAGCAGCTTCCTACAGGGGCAAGAGACCCAGTACTTC. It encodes CASSFLQGQETQYF.

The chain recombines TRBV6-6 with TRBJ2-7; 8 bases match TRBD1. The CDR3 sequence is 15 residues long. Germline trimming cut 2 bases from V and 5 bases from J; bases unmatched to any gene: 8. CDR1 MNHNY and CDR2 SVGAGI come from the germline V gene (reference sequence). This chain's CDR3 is CASSYGPDRVNEQYF. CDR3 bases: TGTGCCAGCAGTTACGGACCGGACAGGGTAAACGAGCAGTACTTC.

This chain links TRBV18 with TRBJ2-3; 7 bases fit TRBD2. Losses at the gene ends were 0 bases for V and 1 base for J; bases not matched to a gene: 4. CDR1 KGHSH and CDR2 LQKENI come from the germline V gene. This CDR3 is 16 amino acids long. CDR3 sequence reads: CASSPPTSWGTDTQYF. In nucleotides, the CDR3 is TGTGCCAGCTCACCACCGACTAGCTGGGGCACAGATACGCAGTATTTT.

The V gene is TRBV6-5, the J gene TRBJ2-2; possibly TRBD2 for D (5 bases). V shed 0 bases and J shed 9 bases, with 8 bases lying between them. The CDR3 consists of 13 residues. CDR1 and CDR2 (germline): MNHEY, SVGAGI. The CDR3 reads CASSYSEGRELFF. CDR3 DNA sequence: TGTGCCAGCAGTTACTCAGAGGGCCGGGAGCTGTTTTTT.

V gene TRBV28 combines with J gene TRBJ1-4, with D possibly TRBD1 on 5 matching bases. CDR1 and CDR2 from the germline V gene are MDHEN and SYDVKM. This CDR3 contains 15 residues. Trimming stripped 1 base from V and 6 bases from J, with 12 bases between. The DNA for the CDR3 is TGTGCCAGCAGTTTATATCCAGGGAAGGATGAAAAACTGTTTTTT. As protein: CASSLYPGKDEKLFF.